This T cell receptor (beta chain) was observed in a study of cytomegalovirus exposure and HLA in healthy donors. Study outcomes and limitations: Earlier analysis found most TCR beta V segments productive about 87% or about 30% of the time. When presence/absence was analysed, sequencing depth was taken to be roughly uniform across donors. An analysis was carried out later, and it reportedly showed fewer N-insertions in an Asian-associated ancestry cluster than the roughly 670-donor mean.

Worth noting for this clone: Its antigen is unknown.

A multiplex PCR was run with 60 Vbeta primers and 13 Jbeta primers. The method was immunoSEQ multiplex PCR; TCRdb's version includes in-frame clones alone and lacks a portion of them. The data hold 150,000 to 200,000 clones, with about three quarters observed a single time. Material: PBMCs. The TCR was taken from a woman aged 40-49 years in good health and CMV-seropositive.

The DNA for the CDR3 is TGTGCCAGCTCTAAGATGGGCACAGATACGCAGTATTTT. Translating it yields CASSKMGTDTQYF. The chain employs TRBV13 and TRBJ2-3, with D unclear. V shed 8 bases and J shed 1 base, with 10 bases lying between them. CDR1 PRHDT and CDR2 FYEKMQ come from the germline V gene (reference sequence). This CDR3 comprises 13 residues.